This T cell receptor (beta chain) was obtained from a study of blood T cell repertoires in COVID-19. At the level of the study: The United States, Italy and Spain supplied acute and convalescent COVID-19 samples. From T cells, B-cell-depleted T cells, or PBMCs came the material, which was cDNA or gDNA.

The germline V gene has CDR1 ENHRY and CDR2 SYGVKD. Trimming took off 7 bases at V and 8 bases at J, with 14 bases between the two ends. CDR3 length: 12 amino acids. Seattle participants joined during active infection and were tracked over time. Authors' processing steps: Reference gene primer amplification gave estimated nucleated cell counts. Clones were read by immunoSEQ multiplex PCR, and TCRdb kept only the in-frame ones, dropping some. That table is the source of V, J and clone size, and D and trimming were worked out from the DNA. The sample consists of more than 200,000 clones, around 88% of them appearing once.

Sequenced material: peripheral blood. The sequence was collected from a woman aged 25 to 39 with COVID-19, enrolled during active disease. The V call is TRBV10-3, the J call TRBJ1-2; no definite D call. The CDR3, as DNA: TGTGCCATCAATCGAGGCCGCTACGGCTACACCTTC. Translation gives CAINRGRYGYTF.